The rows below give T cell receptor beta chains drawn from one sample of a study of shared clonotypes between healthy human individuals. TCRdb's copy holds only in-frame clones and misses some; the assay was immunoSEQ multiplex PCR. The sample contains around 2,000,000 clones, roughly 91% of which appear only once. Sequenced sample: naive CD8+ T cells from PBMCs. The receptors originated from a man in his late teens or twenties in good health. Some clones in this sample may be carry-over from other donors' samples. Both conserved end residues are part of each CDR3. D genes are given only for firm matches. Clone size, where shown, is once, few, many, or a class for clones that have expanded.

.,.,TRBJ2-3,TRBV13,TGTGCCAGCAGCTCGGGGGGCGAACTCACAGATACGCAGTATTTT,CASSSGGELTDTQYF
once,.,TRBJ2-3,TRBV5-1,TGCGCCAGCAGCTCAGACGACAGGATTAACACAGATACGCAGTATTTT,CASSSDDRINTDTQYF
many,.,TRBJ1-5,TRBV19,TGTGCCAGTAGTATAAGGGACAGCAATCAGCCCCAGCATTTT,CASSIRDSNQPQHF
.,TRBD2,TRBJ2-7,TRBV7-6,TGTGCCAGCAGCTTAGGTCCAGCGGGAGACTACGAGCAGTACTTC,CASSLGPAGDYEQYF
.,.,TRBJ2-5,TRBV2,TGTGCCAGCAGTGAAAGCATAAGGCGGGACCAAGAGACCCAGTACTTC,CASSESIRRDQETQYF
.,TRBD1,TRBJ2-7,TRBV19,TGTGCCAGTAGTATCAGGGGGTCTTACTACGAGCAGTACTTC,CASSIRGSYYEQYF
.,.,TRBJ1-1,TRBV6-5,TGTGCCAGCAGTTCCGGACAGACTGAAGCTTTCTTT,CASSSGQTEAFF
.,TRBD2,TRBJ2-3,TRBV7-2,TGTGCCAGCGGGGGGACTAGCTATTCGGTAGATACGCAGTATTTT,CASGGTSYSVDTQYF
.,.,TRBJ1-1,TRBV2,TGTGCCAGCAGTATCTCGAGGCCCCCGGCTGAAGCTTTCTTT,CASSISRPPAEAFF
.,.,TRBJ2-1,TRBV4-1,TGCGCCAGCAGCCAAGTGAAGCAGCTTTACAATGAGCAGTTCTTC,CASSQVKQLYNEQFF
.,.,TRBJ2-2,TRBV6-1,TGTGCCAGCAGCCCCCCACAGGGTAACACCGGGGAGCTGTTTTTT,CASSPPQGNTGELFF
.,TRBD2,TRBJ2-5,TRBV4-1,TGCGCCAGCAGCCCCCTCGGGGGGTTGAAGACCCAGTACTTC,CASSPLGGLKTQYF
.,.,TRBJ2-1,TRBV9,TGTGCCAGCAGCCCCGCGGGGCGCCACAATGAGCAGTTCTTC,CASSPAGRHNEQFF
.,.,TRBJ2-6,TRBV28,TGTGCCAGCAGTCCCGGCTCTGGGGCCAACGTCCTGACTTTC,CASSPGSGANVLTF
.,.,TRBJ2-3,TRBV7-2,TGTGCCAGCAGCTCACCACAGGGGGGGGAAGATACGCAGTATTTT,CASSSPQGGEDTQYF
.,TRBD1,TRBJ2-5,TRBV27,TGTGCCAGCAGTTTAGGGACAGCAAAGACCCAGTACTTC,CASSLGTAKTQYF
.,.,TRBJ2-3,TRBV27,TGTGCCAGCAGTTTATATCTTGGGGAGCCTCACACAGATACGCAGTATTTT,CASSLYLGEPHTDTQYF
.,TRBD2,TRBJ2-2,TRBV4-1,TGCGCCAGCAGCCAGAAAGGCGGGGGGCTTACCGGGGAGCTGTTTTTT,CASSQKGGGLTGELFF
.,TRBD1,TRBJ2-1,TRBV4-1,TGCGCCAGCAGCCAGGGACAGGGGGCTGAGCAGTTCTTC,CASSQGQGAEQFF
once,TRBD2,TRBJ2-5,TRBV5-1,TGCGCCAGCAGCTTTGCGGGAGGGAGGTTGGAGACCCAGTACTTC,CASSFAGGRLETQYF
few,.,TRBJ2-1,TRBV7-9,TGTGCCAGCAGCTTAGTCCAGGGCTACAATGAGCAGTTCTTC,CASSLVQGYNEQFF
.,TRBD1,TRBJ1-4,TRBV6-5,TGTGCCAGCAGCCTTAACAGGGGGGCCGGGGAAAAACTGTTTTTT,CASSLNRGAGEKLFF
.,.,TRBJ1-5,TRBV28,TGTGCCAGCAGTTTGGGGCTGGGGGGCACGGAGCCCCAGCATTTT,CASSLGLGGTEPQHF
once,TRBD2,TRBJ2-3,TRBV14,TGTGCCAGCAGCCAAGAAGGGGGACTAGCGGGAGTTGTGGCAGATACGCAGTATTTT,CASSQEGGLAGVVADTQYF
.,.,TRBJ1-5,TRBV4-3,TGCGCCAGCAGCCAAGATTGGGATCAGCCCCAGCATTTT,CASSQDWDQPQHF
once,.,TRBJ2-1,TRBV7-2,.,CASSLDISGPAYNEQFF
.,.,TRBJ2-7,TRBV27,TGTGCCAGCAGTTATTCAAGGACCTACGAGCAGTACTTC,CASSYSRTYEQYF
.,.,TRBJ1-3,TRBV6-1,TGTGCCAGCAGTGAGTCTTGGGATAGCTCTGGAAACACCATATATTTT,CASSESWDSSGNTIYF
.,TRBD2,TRBJ2-7,TRBV5-1,TGCGCCAGCAGCTTTAGCGGGGAAAGCTCCTACGAGCAGTACTTC,CASSFSGESSYEQYF
once,TRBD1,TRBJ2-7,TRBV30,TGTGCCTGGAGTGGTATGCCAGGGGGCCTCTACGAGCAGTACTTC,CAWSGMPGGLYEQYF
.,.,TRBJ1-5,TRBV28,TGTGCCAGCAGTTTATGGGCAGCGGAAGGCAATCAGCCCCAGCATTTT,CASSLWAAEGNQPQHF
.,TRBD1,TRBJ1-1,TRBV19,TGTGCCAGTATGAGGGACAGGGAAGGGTTTAACACTGAAGCTTTCTTT,CASMRDREGFNTEAFF
.,TRBD2,TRBJ2-1,TRBV4-3,TGCGCCAGCAGCCAAGGTCTAACAAGGCTAGCGGGAGAGGTATATGAGCAGTTCTTC,CASSQGLTRLAGEVYEQFF